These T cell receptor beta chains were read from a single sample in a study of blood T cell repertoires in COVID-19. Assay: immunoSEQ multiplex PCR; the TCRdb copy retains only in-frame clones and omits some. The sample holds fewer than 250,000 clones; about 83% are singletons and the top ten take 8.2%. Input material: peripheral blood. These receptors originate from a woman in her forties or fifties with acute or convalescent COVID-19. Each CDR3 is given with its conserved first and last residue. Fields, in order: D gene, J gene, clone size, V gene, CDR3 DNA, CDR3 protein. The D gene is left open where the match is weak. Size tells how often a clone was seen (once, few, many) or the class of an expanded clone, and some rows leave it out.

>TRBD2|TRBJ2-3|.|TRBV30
TGTGCCTGGTCGGATCAAGCGGGAGTTCGTCCGTATACGCAGTATTTT
CAWSDQAGVRPYTQYF
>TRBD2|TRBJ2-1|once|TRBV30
TGTGCCTGGACCCCCTGGACTAGCGAAAATGAGCAGTTCTTC
CAWTPWTSENEQFF
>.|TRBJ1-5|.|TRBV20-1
TGCAGTGCTAGTCTCAGGGGTCTTAATAGCAATCAGCCCCAGCATTTT
CSASLRGLNSNQPQHF
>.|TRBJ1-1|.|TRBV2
TGTGCCAGCAGTGAGGGGGGACCGCTAACGGAAGCTTTCTTT
CASSEGGPLTEAFF
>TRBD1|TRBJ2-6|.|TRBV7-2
TGTGCCAGCAGCTTATCTGCCACAGGGGGAGCCTCTGGGGCCAACGTCCTGACTTTC
CASSLSATGGASGANVLTF
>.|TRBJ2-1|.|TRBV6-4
TGTGCCAGCAGTGACGGAGTAGGGGGGGGCAGGGAGCAGTTCTTC
CASSDGVGGGREQFF
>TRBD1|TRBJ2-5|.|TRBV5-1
TGCGCCAGCAGCTTAGACGGGACAGGCCGTGAAGAGACCCAGTACTTC
CASSLDGTGREETQYF
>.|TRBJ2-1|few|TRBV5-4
TGTGCCAGCAGCCTGAGACAGGTTGACTACAATGAGCAGTTCTTC
CASSLRQVDYNEQFF
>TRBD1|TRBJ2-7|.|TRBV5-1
TGCGCCAGCAACCCAACTACGGGACAGGGGTACCACGAGCAGTACTTC
CASNPTTGQGYHEQYF
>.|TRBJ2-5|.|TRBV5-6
TGTGCCAGCAGCTTTAGGGGGCAAGAGACCCAGTACTTC
CASSFRGQETQYF
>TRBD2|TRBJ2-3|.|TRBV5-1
TGCGCCAGCAGCTTGCAGCCTAGCGGGGGCACAGATACGCAGTATTTT
CASSLQPSGGTDTQYF
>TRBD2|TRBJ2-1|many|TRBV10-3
TGTGCCATCAGTGCCCGACTAGCGGGAGTTACCGATGAGCAGTTCTTC
CAISARLAGVTDEQFF
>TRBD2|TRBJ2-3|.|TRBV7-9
TGTGCCAGCAGCACGGGACTAGCGGGAGTTTTGGCAGATACGCAGTATTTT
CASSTGLAGVLADTQYF
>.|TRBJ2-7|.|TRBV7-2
TGTGCCAGCAGCTTAGACAGATCCTACGAGCAGTACTTC
CASSLDRSYEQYF
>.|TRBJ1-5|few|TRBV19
TGTGCCAGTAGATCCGGGGGAGGTCATCAGCCCCAGCATTTT
CASRSGGGHQPQHF
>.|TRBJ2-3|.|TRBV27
TGTGCCAGCAGTTTATCCGGGAGTGGCACAGATACGCAGTATTTT
CASSLSGSGTDTQYF
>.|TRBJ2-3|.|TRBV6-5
TGTGCCAGCAGTTCCAGCGGCCCTAGCACAGATACGCAGTATTTT
CASSSSGPSTDTQYF
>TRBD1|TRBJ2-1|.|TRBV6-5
TGTGCCAGCCAAGCGGCAGGGGGTAATGGTGAGCAGTTCTTC
CASQAAGGNGEQFF
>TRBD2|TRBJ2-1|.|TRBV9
TGTGCCAGCAGCGAACCCTCACTAGCGGGAGGCTTCAATGAGCAGTTCTTC
CASSEPSLAGGFNEQFF
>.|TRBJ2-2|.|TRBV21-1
TGTGCCAGCAGCAATATACAGGGGTGGACGAACACCGGGGAGCTGTTTTTT
CASSNIQGWTNTGELFF
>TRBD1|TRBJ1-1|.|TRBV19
TGTGCCAGTAGCTCCTTGGACAGGGGGGGCATGAACACTGAAGCTTTCTTT
CASSSLDRGGMNTEAFF
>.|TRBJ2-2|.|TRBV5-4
TGTGCCAGCAGGGACGGGGGTATCGGTAACACCGGGGAGCTGTTTTTT
CASRDGGIGNTGELFF
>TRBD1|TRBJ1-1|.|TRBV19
TGTGCCAGTAGTCCGGGGACAGATGAAGCTTTCTTT
CASSPGTDEAFF
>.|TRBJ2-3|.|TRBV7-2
TGTGCCAGCAGCTTAAGGGGTGGGGATACGCAGTATTTT
CASSLRGGDTQYF
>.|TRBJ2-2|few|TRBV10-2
TGCGCCAGCAGTGACGGGCTAGCCGGTACCGGGGAGCTGTTTTTT
CASSDGLAGTGELFF
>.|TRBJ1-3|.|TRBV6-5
TGTGCCAGCAAGAGCCCTGGAAACACCATATATTTT
CASKSPGNTIYF
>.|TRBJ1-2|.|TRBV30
TGTGCCTGGTCCCTTATGGGCGGCTACACCTTC
CAWSLMGGYTF
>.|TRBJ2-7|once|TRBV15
TGTGCCACCAGCAGATCCGGGTACAGGAACGAGCAGTACTTC
CATSRSGYRNEQYF
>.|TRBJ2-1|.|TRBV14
TGTGCCAGCAGCCAAGTGAGTTACAATGAGCAGTTCTTC
CASSQVSYNEQFF
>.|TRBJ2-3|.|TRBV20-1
TGCAGTGCTAGTCTCTCAGGGGTCCGCACAGATACGCAGTATTTT
CSASLSGVRTDTQYF
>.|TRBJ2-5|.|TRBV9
TGTGCCAGCAGCTCCGGACTGCAAGAGACCCAGTACTTC
CASSSGLQETQYF
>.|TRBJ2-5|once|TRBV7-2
TGTGCCAGCAGCTTAGAGGCCAGGGCCCGAGAGACCCAGTACTTC
CASSLEARARETQYF
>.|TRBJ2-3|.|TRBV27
TGTGCCAGCAGTTTGAGATCTCCCCCTGGGCGGAGCGGCGATACGCAGTATTTT
CASSLRSPPGRSGDTQYF
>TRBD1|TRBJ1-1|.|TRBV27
TGTGCCAGCGGGGGGTCAGGGGGCAGTCTAAACACTGAAGCTTTCTTT
CASGGSGGSLNTEAFF
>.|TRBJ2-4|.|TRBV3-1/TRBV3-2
TGTGCCAGCAGCCAAGCGGGGGCCAAAAACATTCAGTACTTC
CASSQAGAKNIQYF
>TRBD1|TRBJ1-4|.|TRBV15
TGTGCCACCAGCAGAGGGGCAGGGGGTAGGGAAAAACTGTTTTTT
CATSRGAGGREKLFF
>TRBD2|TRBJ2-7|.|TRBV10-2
TGCGCCAGCACAAAGCGGGAGTTAGGCGAGCAGTACTTC
CASTKRELGEQYF
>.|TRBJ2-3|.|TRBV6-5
TGTGCCAGCAGTTTAAGCGGCACAGATACGCAGTATTTT
CASSLSGTDTQYF
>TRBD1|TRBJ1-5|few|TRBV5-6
TGTGCCAGCAGCTCCCTCGGACAGGGGAGTCAGCCCCAGCATTTT
CASSSLGQGSQPQHF
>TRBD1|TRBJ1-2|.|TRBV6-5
TGTGCCAGCAGTTACCGGGGGACAGCCGACTATGGCTACACCTTC
CASSYRGTADYGYTF
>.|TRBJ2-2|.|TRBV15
TGTGCCACCAGCAGAGATCGTACCTCGGGCACCGGGGAGCTGTTTTTT
CATSRDRTSGTGELFF
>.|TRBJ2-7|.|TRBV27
TGTGCCAGCAGTTCTGGGACACACTCTTCCTACGAGCAGTACTTC
CASSSGTHSSYEQYF
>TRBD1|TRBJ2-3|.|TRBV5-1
TGCGCCAGCAGCTGGACAGGGGTTCCAGATACGCAGTATTTT
CASSWTGVPDTQYF
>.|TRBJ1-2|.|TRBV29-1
TGCAGCGTGGAGGGCCCACTGAATAACTATGGCTACACCTTC
CSVEGPLNNYGYTF
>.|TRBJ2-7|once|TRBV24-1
TGTGCCACCAGTGACCAGACAGCGAGGCAGTACTTC
CATSDQTARQYF
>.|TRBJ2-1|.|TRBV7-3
TGTGCCAGCAGCCCCAGATCGGGCTCCTACAATGAGCAGTTCTTC
CASSPRSGSYNEQFF
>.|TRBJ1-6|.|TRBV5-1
TGCGCCAGCAGCTTGGCGGTGGGGCAGGGAGGGTCACCCCTCCACTTT
CASSLAVGQGGSPLHF
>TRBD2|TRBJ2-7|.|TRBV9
TGTGCCAGCAGTAGGTGGGAGGGCGAGCAGTACTTC
CASSRWEGEQYF
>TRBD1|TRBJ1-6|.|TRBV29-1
TGCAGCGTTCGACAGGGCGCCGATTCACCCCTCCACTTT
CSVRQGADSPLHF
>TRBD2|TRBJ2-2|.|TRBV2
TGTGCCAGCAGTGACGAACCTAGCGGGAACACCGGGGAGCTGTTTTTT
CASSDEPSGNTGELFF
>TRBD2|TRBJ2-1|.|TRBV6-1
TGTGCCAGCAGTGAAGGGTTCGGGACTAGCGTCTACAATGAGCAGTTCTTC
CASSEGFGTSVYNEQFF
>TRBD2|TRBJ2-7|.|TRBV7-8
TGTGCCAGCAGCTTTGGGGGAGGGCCGGCCGAGCAGTACTTC
CASSFGGGPAEQYF
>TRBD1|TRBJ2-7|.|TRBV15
TGTGCCACCAGAGGGGGCGGGTTGCCAGAGGGGTACGAGCAGTACTTC
CATRGGGLPEGYEQYF
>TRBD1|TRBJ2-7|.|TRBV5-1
TGCGCCAGCAGCTCAACCGCCCCGGGACAGTTGTACGAGCAGTACTTC
CASSSTAPGQLYEQYF
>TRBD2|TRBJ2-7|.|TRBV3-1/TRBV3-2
TGTGCCAGCAGCCAAAGACTAGCGGGAGGCTCCTACGAGCAGTACTTC
CASSQRLAGGSYEQYF
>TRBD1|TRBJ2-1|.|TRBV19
TGTGCCAGTGGGGGGACAGGGGGCTCAAATGAGCAGTTCTTC
CASGGTGGSNEQFF
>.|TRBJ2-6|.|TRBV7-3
TGTGCCAGCAGCTTCTTCGGGGGTCCTGGGGCCAACGTCCTGACTTTC
CASSFFGGPGANVLTF